The 21 T cell receptor beta chains given below trace back to one sample, sequenced in a study of blood T cell repertoires in COVID-19 (dated by TCRdb to 2020 to 2021). Libraries were constructed by the immunoSEQ multiplex PCR assay. Drawn from immuneACCESS, this table holds only the in-frame rearrangements with V and J called that TCRdb kept. Clones are partly lost; checked studies trace under half to an unresolved V gene and leave the rest unexplained. For this sample there are 70,000 to 100,000 clones; roughly 90% appear just once. The top ten clones comprise 1.7% of the sample. Material for sequencing was peripheral blood. Every receptor here comes from a man aged 60 to 75 with acute or convalescent COVID-19.

The chain links TRBV19 to TRBJ1-2, with TRBD1 identical over 9 bases. From germline, CDR1 is LNHDA and CDR2 SQIVND (reference sequence). This CDR3 is built from 14 residues. V was clipped by 3 bases and J by 5 bases; unmatched bases: 4. CDR3 in amino acids: CASSMDRGRYGYTF. CDR3 nucleotide sequence: TGTGCCAGTAGTATGGACAGGGGACGATATGGCTACACCTTC.

This chain joins TRBV6-5 and TRBJ1-1; D is ambiguous. The V and J ends lost 9 bases and 1 base respectively, with 12 bases between them. This CDR3 is 13 amino acids long. In germline, CDR1 is MNHEY, CDR2 SVGAGI. The CDR3 region has the DNA TGTGCCAGTACCGCCGGGGAGAACACTGAAGCTTTCTTT. It codes for CASTAGENTEAFF.

The rearrangement links TRBV5-1 to TRBJ2-2, with D tentatively TRBD2 (6 bases). CDR3 length equals 16 residues. Germline loops: CDR1 SGHRS, CDR2 YFSETQ. The germline V and J ends were trimmed by 0 bases and 3 bases, with 12 bases remaining between them. CDR3 sequence reads: CASSLAGSSDTGELFF. CDR3 in DNA: TGCGCCAGCAGCTTGGCCGGGAGTTCGGACACCGGGGAGCTGTTTTTT. The full variable domain, with the rest looked up from reference TRBV5-1 and TRBJ2-2, is KAGVTQTPRYLIKTRGQQVTLSCSPISGHRSVSWYQQTPGQGLQFLFEYFSETQRNKGNFPGRFSGRQFSNSRSEMNVSTLELGDSALYLCASSLAGSSDTGELFFGEGSRLTVL.

The chain is built from TRBV11-3 and TRBJ1-5; TRBD1 matches at 7 bases. V lost 5 bases to trimming and J lost 0 bases; unmatched junction nucleotides: 7. Germline CDR1 SGHNT, CDR2 YENEEA. The CDR3 is 16 residues long. The CDR3 DNA sequence: TGTGCCAGCAGCCGCCGGACAGGACATAGCAATCAGCCCCAGCATTTT. Protein product: CASSRRTGHSNQPQHF.

The chain combines TRBV6-5 with TRBJ2-5, with TRBD1 as a possible D gene (6 bases). This CDR3 has 14 amino acids. V lost 6 bases, J lost 0 bases, and 11 bases lay in between. Germline V CDR1 and CDR2: MNHEY, SVGAGI. CDR3 DNA: TGTGCCAGCAGCTGGGGGCGGTACCAAGAGACCCAGTACTTC. Translation: CASSWGRYQETQYF.

DNA of the CDR3: TGTGCCAGCAGCTTCGGACTAGCGGGTAATGAGCAGTTCTTC. It translates to CASSFGLAGNEQFF. The chain has TRBV7-9 and TRBJ2-1; 11 positions match TRBD2. The length of the CDR3 is 14 residues. Germline V gene data show CDR1 as SEHNR and CDR2 as FQNEAQ (reference sequence). The J segment lost 7 bases and the V segment lost 3 bases, leaving 2 bases of the junction unmatched.

The gene calls are TRBV6-5 and TRBJ2-7, with 7 bases fitting TRBD1. From germline, CDR1 is MNHEY and CDR2 SVGAGI. The CDR3 runs 14 residues. V shed 3 bases and J 2 bases; nucleotides not matched to a gene: 4. This CDR3 reads CASSYSGTAYEQYF. The CDR3 DNA reads TGTGCCAGCAGTTATTCCGGGACAGCCTACGAGCAGTACTTC.

The chain couples TRBV18 to TRBJ2-7, with D possibly matching TRBD1 (6 bases). The CDR3 spans 13 residues. CDR1 is KGHSH and CDR2 is LQKENI in the germline V gene. The V end was cut by 6 bases, the J end by 3 bases, with 12 bases between. The CDR3 nucleotides are TGTGCCAGCTCCCAGGGGATGAACTACGAGCAGTACTTC. Amino acid sequence: CASSQGMNYEQYF. Full variable domain (remainder filled in from reference TRBV18 and TRBJ2-7): NAGVMQNPRHLVRRRGQEARLRCSPMKGHSHVYWYRQLPEEGLKFMVYLQKENIIDESGMPKERFSAEFPKEGPSILRIQQVVRGDSAAYFCASSQGMNYEQYFGPGTRLTVT.

This chain links TRBV19 with TRBJ1-1; D call uncertain. Germline V lookup: CDR1 LNHDA, CDR2 SQIVND (reference sequence). The CDR3 loop spans 15 amino acids. V gave up 3 bases and J gave up 3 bases, with 14 bases separating them. The CDR3 reads CASSISFPTYTEAFF. As DNA, the CDR3 is TGTGCCAGTAGTATTTCATTTCCCACATACACTGAAGCTTTCTTT.

The chain links TRBV4-1 to TRBJ2-1, with D possibly matching TRBD1 (7 bases). The CDR3 is 15 residues long. Trimming shortened V by 4 bases and J by 5 bases, and 15 bases separated the two germline ends. Germline loops: CDR1 MGHRA, CDR2 YSYEKL. The CDR3 sequence is CASSPQGGVDNEQFF. The CDR3 coding sequence is TGCGCCAGCAGCCCCCAGGGGGGAGTGGACAATGAGCAGTTCTTC.

The chain links TRBV29-1 to TRBJ1-2, with D hard to call. The CDR3 has 12 residues. V shed 0 bases and J shed 4 bases, with 6 bases lying between them. CDR1 is SQVTM and CDR2 is ANQGSEA in the germline V gene. CDR3 protein: CSVEETFYGYTF. CDR3 bases: TGCAGCGTTGAAGAAACATTCTATGGCTACACCTTC.

This chain connects TRBV5-4 to TRBJ2-7, with 7 bases matching TRBD1. V lost 0 bases, J lost 7 bases, and 7 bases stayed unmatched. CDR3 length: 14 amino acids. Germline V CDR1 and CDR2: SGHNT, YYREEE (reference sequence). CDR3 in DNA: TGTGCCAGCAGCTTGGTAGGGGGCCAGAATGAGCAGTACTTC. As protein: CASSLVGGQNEQYF.

The rearrangement links TRBV19 to TRBJ1-4, with a tentative D call TRBD1 (5 bases). V shed 8 bases and J shed 0 bases, with 16 bases lying between them. CDR3 length: 16 amino acids. The V gene's germline CDR1 is LNHDA and CDR2 SQIVND (reference sequence). The CDR3 DNA follows: TGTGCCAGTCCTGGGCAGGGAACGGCAACTAATGAAAAACTGTTTTTT. Its translation is CASPGQGTATNEKLFF. Combining the CDR3 with reference TRBV19 and TRBJ1-4 gives the whole variable domain DGGITQSPKYLFRKEGQNVTLSCEQNLNHDAMYWYRQDPGQGLRLIYYSQIVNDFQKGDIAEGYSVSREKKESFPLTVTSAQKNPTAFYLCASPGQGTATNEKLFFGSGTQLSVL.

CDR3 DNA sequence: TGTGCCAGCAGCCAAGGCAGGGGTGGTGAGCAGTTCTTC. Its protein product is CASSQGRGGEQFF. V is TRBV3-1 (or the pseudogene TRBV3-2) and J is TRBJ2-1, with D possibly TRBD1 on 6 matching bases. Germline lookup yields CDR1 LGHDT and CDR2 YNNKEL (reference sequence). The V and J ends lost 1 base and 9 bases respectively, with 10 bases between them. This CDR3 spans 13 amino acids.

CDR3 in amino acids: CASSRDRRDQPQHF. The CDR3 DNA reads as TGTGCCAGCAGCCGGGACAGGAGAGATCAGCCCCAGCATTTT. The gene calls are TRBV4-2 and TRBJ1-5; TRBD1 matches at 8 bases. The CDR3 extends over 14 amino acids. The germline gives CDR1 LGHNA, CDR2 YNFKEQ. Unmatched junction bases numbered 4, after V lost 4 bases and J lost 5 bases.

The CDR3 is CASSPHPRTGWVPEQYF. CDR3 in DNA: TGTGCCAGCAGCCCTCATCCTCGGACAGGATGGGTCCCCGAGCAGTACTTC. The chain is built from TRBV14 and TRBJ2-7; 7 bases line up with TRBD1. Germline trimming cut 4 bases from V and 6 bases from J; bases unmatched to any gene: 18. CDR1 and CDR2 (germline): SGHDN, FVKESK. This CDR3 is built from 17 residues.

The V call is TRBV6-1, the J call TRBJ1-1, with D possibly matching TRBD1 (6 bases). The germline V gene has CDR1 MNHNS and CDR2 SASEGT. The CDR3 contains 13 residues. The germline V and J ends were trimmed by 1 base and 10 bases, with 13 bases remaining between them. CDR3 sequence reads: CASSEVVGRGAFF. CDR3 DNA sequence: TGTGCCAGCAGTGAAGTCGTGGGCAGGGGAGCTTTCTTT.

The rearrangement uses TRBV2 and TRBJ2-5; 12 bases are a match to TRBD2. This CDR3 is 15 amino acids long. Germline values: CDR1 SNHLY, CDR2 FYNNEI. Trimming removed 6 bases from V and 0 bases from J; junction bases left unmatched: 2. The CDR3 loop is CASSRTSGNQETQYF. The CDR3 DNA reads as TGTGCCAGCAGCCGGACTAGCGGGAACCAAGAGACCCAGTACTTC.

V is TRBV11-2 and J is TRBJ2-1; D possibly corresponds to TRBD2 (5 bases). The CDR3 covers 11 residues. The V end was cut by 4 bases, the J end by 12 bases, with 10 bases between. The germline gives CDR1 SGHAT, CDR2 FQNNGV. The CDR3 sequence: CASSSSLVQFF. The CDR3, as DNA: TGTGCCAGCAGCTCTAGCCTAGTGCAGTTCTTC.

The chain employs TRBV6-4 and TRBJ2-1; tentative D call: TRBD2 (6 bases). Trimming left V 1 base short and J 2 bases short, with 12 bases between. The CDR3 covers 16 residues. Germline CDR1 reads MRHNA; CDR2 reads SNTAGT. The CDR3 DNA reads TGTGCCAGCAGTGACTTACGGGAGAGGGCCTACAATGAGCAGTTCTTC. Translated: CASSDLRERAYNEQFF.

V gene TRBV2 combines with J gene TRBJ2-1, with TRBD2 as a possible D gene (5 bases). V gave up 7 bases and J gave up 8 bases, with 12 bases separating them. The CDR3 loop spans 12 amino acids. Germline V gene data show CDR1 as SNHLY and CDR2 as FYNNEI. CDR3 sequence: CASTLVSDEQFF. CDR3 DNA: TGTGCCAGCACACTAGTTAGCGATGAGCAGTTCTTC.